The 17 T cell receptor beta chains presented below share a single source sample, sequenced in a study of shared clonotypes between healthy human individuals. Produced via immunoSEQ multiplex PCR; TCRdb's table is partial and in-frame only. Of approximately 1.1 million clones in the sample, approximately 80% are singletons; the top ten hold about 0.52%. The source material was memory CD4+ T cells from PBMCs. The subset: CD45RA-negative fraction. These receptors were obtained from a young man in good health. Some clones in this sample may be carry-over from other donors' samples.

In nucleotides, the CDR3 is TGTGCCAGTAGTATGGGACAGGGCAGCACAGATACGCAGTATTTT. Translating gives CASSMGQGSTDTQYF. V and J are TRBV19 and TRBJ2-3; 9 bases map to TRBD1. The CDR3 length is 15 residues. V was pared by 3 bases and J by 0 bases, with 1 base of the junction left unmatched. The germline V gene encodes CDR1 LNHDA and CDR2 SQIVND (reference sequence).

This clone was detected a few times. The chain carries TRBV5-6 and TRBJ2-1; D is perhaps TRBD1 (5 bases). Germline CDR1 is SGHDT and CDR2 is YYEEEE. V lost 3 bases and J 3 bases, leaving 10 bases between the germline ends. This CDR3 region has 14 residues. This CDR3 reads CASSWWGRYNEQFF. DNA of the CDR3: TGTGCCAGCAGCTGGTGGGGCCGCTACAATGAGCAGTTCTTC.

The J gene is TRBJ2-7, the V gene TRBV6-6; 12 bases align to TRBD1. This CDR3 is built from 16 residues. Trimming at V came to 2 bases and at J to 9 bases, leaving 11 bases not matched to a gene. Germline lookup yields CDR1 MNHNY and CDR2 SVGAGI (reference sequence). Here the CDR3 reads CASSYPGQGAPTGQYF. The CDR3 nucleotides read TGTGCCAGCAGTTACCCGGGACAGGGGGCCCCTACGGGGCAGTACTTC.

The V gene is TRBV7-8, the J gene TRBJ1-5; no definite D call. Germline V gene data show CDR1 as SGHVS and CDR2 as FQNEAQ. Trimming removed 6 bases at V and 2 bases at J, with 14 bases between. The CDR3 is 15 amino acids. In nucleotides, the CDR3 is TGTGCCAGCAGACTCGACGAATTCGGCAATCAGCCCCAGCATTTT. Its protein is CASRLDEFGNQPQHF.

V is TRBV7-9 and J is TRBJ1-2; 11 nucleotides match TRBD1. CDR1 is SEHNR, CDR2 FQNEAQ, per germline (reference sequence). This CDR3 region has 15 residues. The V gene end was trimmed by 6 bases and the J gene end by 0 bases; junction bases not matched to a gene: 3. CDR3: CASSRGQGANYGYTF. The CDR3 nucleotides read TGTGCCAGCAGTCGGGGACAGGGGGCTAACTATGGCTACACCTTC.

The CDR3 here is CASSRGQPQHF. The CDR3 nucleotides read TGTGCCAGCAGCCGAGGTCAGCCCCAGCATTTT. This chain uses TRBV6-5 with TRBJ1-5; D call uncertain. From germline, CDR1 is MNHEY and CDR2 SVGAGI. Trimming removed 6 bases from V and 6 bases from J, with 6 bases in between. This CDR3 contains 11 residues.

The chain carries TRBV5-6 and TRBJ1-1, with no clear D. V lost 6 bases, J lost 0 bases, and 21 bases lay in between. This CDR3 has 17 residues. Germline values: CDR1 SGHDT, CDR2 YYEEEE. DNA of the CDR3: TGTGCCAGCACCTGGAGTCACGGGGTTGACATGAACACTGAAGCTTTCTTT. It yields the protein CASTWSHGVDMNTEAFF.

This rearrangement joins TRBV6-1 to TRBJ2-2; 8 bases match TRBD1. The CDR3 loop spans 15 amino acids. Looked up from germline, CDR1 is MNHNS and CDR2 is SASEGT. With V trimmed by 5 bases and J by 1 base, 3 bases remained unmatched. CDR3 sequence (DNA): TGTGCCAGCAGTCGACAGGGGCGGAACACCGGGGAGCTGTTTTTT. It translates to CASSRQGRNTGELFF.

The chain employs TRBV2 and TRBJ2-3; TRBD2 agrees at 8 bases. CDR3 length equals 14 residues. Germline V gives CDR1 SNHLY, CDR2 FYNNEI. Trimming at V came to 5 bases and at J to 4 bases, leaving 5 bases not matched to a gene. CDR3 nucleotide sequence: TGTGCCAGCAGTAGCGGGAGTACCCCAGATACGCAGTATTTT. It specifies CASSSGSTPDTQYF.

This CDR3 is CSVDFLTGGNTEAFF. In DNA form, the CDR3 reads TGCAGCGTCGATTTCCTGACAGGGGGGAACACTGAAGCTTTCTTT. The gene calls are TRBV29-1 and TRBJ1-1; the match to TRBD1 covers 9 bases. Looked up from germline, CDR1 is SQVTM and CDR2 is ANQGSEA. Trimming cost V 6 bases and J 1 base; bases outside gene matches: 9. The CDR3 extends over 15 amino acids.

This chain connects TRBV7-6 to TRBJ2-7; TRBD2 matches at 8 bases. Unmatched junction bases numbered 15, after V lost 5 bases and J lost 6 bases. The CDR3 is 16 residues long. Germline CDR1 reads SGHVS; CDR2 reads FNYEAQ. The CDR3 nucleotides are TGTGCCAGCAGCCTCGAGTGGGCGGGAGGTAGCTCCGAGCAGTACTTC. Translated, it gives CASSLEWAGGSSEQYF.

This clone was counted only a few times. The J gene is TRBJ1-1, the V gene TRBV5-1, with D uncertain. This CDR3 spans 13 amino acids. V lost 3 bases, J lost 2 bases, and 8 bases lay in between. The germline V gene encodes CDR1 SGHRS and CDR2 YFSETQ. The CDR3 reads CASSWQRNTEAFF. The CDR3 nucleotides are TGCGCCAGCAGCTGGCAGCGCAACACTGAAGCTTTCTTT.

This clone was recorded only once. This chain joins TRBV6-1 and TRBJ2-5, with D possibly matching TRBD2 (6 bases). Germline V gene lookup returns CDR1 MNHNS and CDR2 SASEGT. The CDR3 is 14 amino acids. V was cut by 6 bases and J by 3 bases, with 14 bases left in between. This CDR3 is CASRDWGLEETQYF. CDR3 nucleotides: TGTGCCAGCAGGGATTGGGGACTGGAAGAGACCCAGTACTTC.

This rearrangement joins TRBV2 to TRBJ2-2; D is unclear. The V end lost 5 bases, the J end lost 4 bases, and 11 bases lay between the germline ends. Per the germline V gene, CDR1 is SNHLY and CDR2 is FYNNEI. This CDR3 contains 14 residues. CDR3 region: CASSLLDSTGELFF. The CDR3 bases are TGTGCCAGCAGTCTCCTAGACTCCACCGGGGAGCTGTTTTTT. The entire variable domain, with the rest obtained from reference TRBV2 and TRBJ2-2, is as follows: EPEVTQTPSHQVTQMGQEVILRCVPISNHLYFYWYRQILGQKVEFLVSFYNNEISEKSEIFDDQFSVERPDGSNFTLKIRSTKLEDSAMYFCASSLLDSTGELFFGEGSRLTVL.

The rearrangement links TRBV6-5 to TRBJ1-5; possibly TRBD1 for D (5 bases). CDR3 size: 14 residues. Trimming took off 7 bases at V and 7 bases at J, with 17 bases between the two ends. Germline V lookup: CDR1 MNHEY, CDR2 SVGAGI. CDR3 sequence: CASNQAGQGQPQHF. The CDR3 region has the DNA TGTGCCAGCAACCAGGCGGGTCAGGGACAGCCCCAGCATTTT.

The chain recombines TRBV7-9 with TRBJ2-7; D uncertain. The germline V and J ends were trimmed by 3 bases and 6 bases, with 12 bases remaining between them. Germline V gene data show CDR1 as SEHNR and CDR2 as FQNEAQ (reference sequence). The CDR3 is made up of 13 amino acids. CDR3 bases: TGTGCCAGCAGCTTTAACCTTATCGGCGAGCAGTACTTC. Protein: CASSFNLIGEQYF. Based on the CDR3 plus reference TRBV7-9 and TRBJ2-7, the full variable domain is DTGVSQNPRHKITKRGQNVTFRCDPISEHNRLYWYRQTLGQGPEFLTYFQNEAQLEKSRLLSDRFSAERPKGSFSTLEIQRTEQGDSAMYLCASSFNLIGEQYFGPGTRLTVT.

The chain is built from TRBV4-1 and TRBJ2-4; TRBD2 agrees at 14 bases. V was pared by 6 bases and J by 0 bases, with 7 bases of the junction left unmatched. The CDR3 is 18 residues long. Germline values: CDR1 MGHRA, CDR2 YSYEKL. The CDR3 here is CASSLGLAGGIAKNIQYF. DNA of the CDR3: TGCGCCAGCAGTCTCGGACTAGCGGGGGGCATAGCCAAAAACATTCAGTACTTC.